This record concerns one T cell receptor beta chain sequence. Its antigen remains undetermined. No base quality values were provided; no much bigger clone lies one nucleotide off. Receptor libraries were prepared by the immunoSEQ multiplex PCR assay. The multiplex PCR relied on a mix of 60 forward primers for TCR Vbeta segments and 13 reverse primers for TCR Jbeta segments. The CDR3 region of rearranged TCR beta genes was amplified from genomic DNA by a multiplex PCR assay. On the Illumina HiSeq System, the amplified TCR beta libraries were sequenced as 87-base-pair reads. The study's processing was this. A later analysis counted about 76 million unique TCR beta chains across the 600 to 850 repertoires, and around 9.9 million of these chains were shared by at least two donors. To remove PCR and sequencing errors, raw reads were error-corrected and collapsed into unique sequences using a nearest-neighbor algorithm that merged closely related sequences. Alignment of CDR3 sequences to IMGT reference sequences was used to assign V, D and J gene segments. For a sequence to be retained, at least a six-nucleotide match to both a V gene segment and a J gene segment was required. A rearrangement counted as productive if the CDR3 had no stop codons and remained in frame with V and J, and every other rearrangement counted as non-productive. Following IMGT convention, CDR3 was defined as the stretch from the second conserved V-encoded cysteine to the conserved J-encoded phenylalanine. In an earlier analysis of more than 550 of the donors, sequences lacking an unambiguous match to a single V gene segment were excluded. An earlier analysis of 500 to 600 of the donors classified V segments as functional when productive rearrangements were above 56.7% and as segregating when the standard deviation between donors was above 5%. A statistical classification framework was built to diagnose cytomegalovirus status from the catalog of TCR beta chain sequences. V and J gene assignment, in a later analysis, came from comparing TCR nucleotide sequences with IMGT/GENE-DB human TR gene sequences. In a later analysis, CDR3 sequences and most-parsimonious VDJ recombination scenarios were assigned using the TCRdist pipeline. In a later analysis, every TCR beta chain was defined by the combination of its CDR3 amino acid sequence and its V-gene family, and reads without a unique V-gene family were dropped. As a way to deal with suspected cross-contamination and a sequencing artifact, a later analysis dropped under 600 nucleotide sequences that were highly shared and had low generation probability. A later analysis calculated a clonal expansion index for each public chain from normalized within-repertoire ranks of inferred template counts. A later analysis computed generation probabilities with a VDJ recombination model fitted to out-of-frame rearrangements, and checked the results against IGoR. In a later analysis, hypergeometric tests were used to score TCR-TCR, TCR-HLA and TCR-CMV co-occurrence, with a repertoire-size bias correction applied to TCR pairs. In a later analysis, false discovery rates were estimated by permuting HLA or CMV assignments 20 times. In a later analysis, co-occurring TCRs were grouped using DBSCAN, with TCRdist sequence similarity added in when clustering inside HLA-allele-positive subsets. Repertoires with fewer than 30,000 or more than 120,000 public chains were left out of co-occurrence clustering, as were about 5 repertoires with anomalous nucleotide sharing. This is the immuneACCESS table as TCRdb keeps it, with only in-frame sequences that have V and J called. A part of the clones is gone; compared with another copy, unresolved V genes explain less than half, and the rest is unexplained. V and J calls and clone size are given by that table; D and trimming were obtained from the DNA. The sample table contains about 170,000 clones; only one count was recorded for around 80% of them. Clones ranked in the top ten supply just over 4.5% of the sample.

Measured from the cysteine to the phenylalanine, the CDR3 is 15 residues long. Only the CDR3 DNA is retained, 45 bases long and in frame from the first base. CDR1 and CDR2, looked up from the germline V gene, are SGHTA and FQGTGA. V and J are truncated by 2 bases and 3 bases respectively, leaving an intervening sequence of 14 bases. This entry comes from a study of cytomegalovirus exposure and HLA in healthy donors (dated by TCRdb to 2017 to 2019). In the study overall: An earlier analysis of approximately 600 of the donors reported 250 to 350 Gb of sequence data and 100 million to 130 million unique TCR beta sequences from roughly 200 million T cells. Of the roughly 400 genotyped donors, roughly 80% fell in the genetic ancestry cluster associated with self-reported Caucasian donors. All discovery cohort repertoires had been generated using a single sequencing platform. A later genetic analysis used genome-wide SNP genotypes for about 60% of the 666 donors, treating that subset as a discovery cohort. To predict cytomegalovirus infection status, the study combined high-throughput TCR immunosequencing, statistical association of individual TCRs with disease status, and machine learning. A later analysis re-examined previously published TCR beta repertoires from roughly 720 donors and added high-resolution HLA genotyping to investigate patterns of TCR occurrence. An earlier analysis of 587 of the donors used high-throughput TCR beta sequencing to judge whether each TCR beta V gene segment behaved as functional or pseudogenic. Because of strong linkage in the cohort, roughly five DR-DQ haplotypes were treated as single units for association and clustering. Approximately 300 gigabases of sequencing data and approximately 84 million unique TCR sequences were included in an early release covering roughly 600 HLA-typed donors. The study was designed to test whether signatures of past pathogen exposure could be identified by cataloging public T cell receptors. Among about 400 genotyped donors of the cohort, an average of around 220,000 unique TCR beta nucleotide sequences was sequenced per donor, of which approximately 18% were non-productive. In the later analysis, no new phenotypic data were used to find candidate immune exposures; instead, reliance was placed on TCR beta sequences and their occurrence across donors. HLA typing covered class I and class II loci at four-digit resolution. Typing coverage varied by locus: roughly 629-640 donors for A, B, C, DRB1 and DQB1; approximately 560 for DQA1; about 570 for DPA1; approximately 450 for DPB1. Donor age, sex, ethnicity and CMV serostatus were compiled together with the repertoire data. The study profiled the T cell repertoires of 666 subjects by immunosequencing and related them to cytomegalovirus serostatus. A separate validation cohort of about 110 different subjects was used in addition to the 666-subject first cohort.

The cohort comprised some 680 healthy bone marrow donors. All cohort members were sampled while nominally healthy, although unrecorded immune exposures were likely present. The donor was CMV seropositive and was included in the group of some 290 seropositive cohort members. Each donor provided a peripheral blood sample, and peripheral blood mononuclear cells were used for TCR beta sequencing. Genomic DNA extraction from the blood cell samples was performed with the Qiagen DNeasy Blood Extraction Kit. What the work shows at the level of the full study, not this receptor alone: Some IMGT-functional V segments, including TRBV6-2 and TRBV6-3, could not be told apart with the 87-base-pair reads, so those segments were excluded. The classifier was reported to diagnose cytomegalovirus status with high specificity and sensitivity in both the original cohort and the validation cohort. Most TCR sequences were observed very rarely across donors, whereas some public TCRs were present in many individuals. A few of the identified cytomegalovirus-associated TCR beta chains were confirmed in vitro to be specific for cytomegalovirus antigens. Most CMV-associated TCR beta chains appeared to be HLA-restricted in a later analysis, and the HLA associations seemed to be driven largely by CMV exposure. CMV serostatus was the only immune exposure information available for the cohort. V-gene and J-gene trimming of TCR beta chains was associated with a missense DCLRE1C variant in a later genetic analysis, and the association was replicated in an independent cohort. A later genetic analysis reported fewer N-insertions in productive TCRs among donors in an Asian-associated ancestry cluster than the roughly 700-donor mean. Because counts were too low, seventeen rarely observed V segments, including chromosome 9 orphons, were excluded from the earlier analysis of some 540 of the donors. Sequencing depth was assumed to be roughly uniform across donors in the presence/absence analyses, though that assumption may not hold. In this cohort, only TCR beta chains were sequenced, and detectable features were limited by the absence of alpha or paired-chain data. The authors suggested that the approach could potentially be extended to other disease states and immunological phenotypes. In a later analysis, HLA-associated TCR beta chains showed more clonal expansion and lower generation probabilities than non-associated chains that were equally common. A cluster of highly shared sequence variants was judged likely to be a technical artifact of the sequencing pipeline. In a later analysis, 16,951 TCR beta sequences were associated with specific HLA alleles at a false discovery rate of 0.05. When HLA alleles, especially DR and DQ, strongly co-occurred, TCR associations were difficult to assign to individual alleles. Linkage disequilibrium might explain the correlated functional status among segregating V segments, but an unknown experimental factor could not be ruled out. In a later analysis, the rate of TCR association differed among HLA loci, with DRB1 alleles having the most associated TCRs and HLA-C alleles having the fewest. A later analysis reported that several top co-occurrence clusters appeared linked to parvovirus B19, influenza, CMV and Epstein-Barr virus. The study gave a list of 150 to 200 TCR beta chains associated with cytomegalovirus. Because some donors lacked HLA typing at each locus, the association tests relied only on the typed subset. Broadly in line with IMGT annotations, most TCR beta V segments showed up in productive rearrangements about 87% or about 30% of the time in an earlier analysis of a few hundred of the donors. A further reported finding was that TCR beta sequences accurately predicted the HLA-A and HLA-B alleles for most subjects in the first cohort.

In this chain, TRBV7-3 is recombined with TRBJ2-7, with TRBD2 as a weak D call on 6 bases. Material: PBMCs. This TCR was recovered from a woman aged 45-59 years in good health and CMV-seropositive. The DNA sequence reads TGTGCCAGCAGCTTATATCCAGGCGGGAACTACGAGCAGTACTTC. This translates into CASSLYPGGNYEQYF.